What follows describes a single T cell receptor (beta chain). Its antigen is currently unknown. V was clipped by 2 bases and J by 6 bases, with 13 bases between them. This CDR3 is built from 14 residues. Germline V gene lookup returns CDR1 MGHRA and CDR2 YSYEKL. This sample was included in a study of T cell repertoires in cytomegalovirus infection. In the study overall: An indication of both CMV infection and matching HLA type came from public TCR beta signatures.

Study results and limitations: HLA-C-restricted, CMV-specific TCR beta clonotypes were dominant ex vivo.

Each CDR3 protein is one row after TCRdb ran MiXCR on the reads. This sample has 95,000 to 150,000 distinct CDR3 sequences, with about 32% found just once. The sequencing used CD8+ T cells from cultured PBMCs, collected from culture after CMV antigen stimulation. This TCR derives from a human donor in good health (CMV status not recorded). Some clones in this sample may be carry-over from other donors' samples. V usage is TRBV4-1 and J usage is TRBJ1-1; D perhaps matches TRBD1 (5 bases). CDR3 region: CASSQLPRVPEAFF. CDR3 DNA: TGCGCCAGCAGCCAATTGCCCAGGGTCCCTGAAGCTTTCTTT.